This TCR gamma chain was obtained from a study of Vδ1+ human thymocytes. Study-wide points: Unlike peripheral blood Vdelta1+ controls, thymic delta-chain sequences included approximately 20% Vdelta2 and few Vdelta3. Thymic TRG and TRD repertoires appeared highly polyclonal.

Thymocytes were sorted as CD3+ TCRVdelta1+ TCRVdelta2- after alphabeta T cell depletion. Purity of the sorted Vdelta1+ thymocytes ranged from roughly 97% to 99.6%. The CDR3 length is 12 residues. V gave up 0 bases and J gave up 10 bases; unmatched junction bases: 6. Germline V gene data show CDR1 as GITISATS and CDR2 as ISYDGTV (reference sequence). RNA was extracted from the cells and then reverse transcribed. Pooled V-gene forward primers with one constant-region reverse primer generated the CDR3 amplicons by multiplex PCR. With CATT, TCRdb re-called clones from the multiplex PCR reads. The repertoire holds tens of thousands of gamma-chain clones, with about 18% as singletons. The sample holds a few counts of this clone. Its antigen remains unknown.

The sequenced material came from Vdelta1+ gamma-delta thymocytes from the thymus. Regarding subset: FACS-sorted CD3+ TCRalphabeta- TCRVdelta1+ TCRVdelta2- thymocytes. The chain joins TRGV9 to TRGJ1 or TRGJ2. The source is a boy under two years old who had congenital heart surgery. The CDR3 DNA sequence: TGTGCCTTGTGGGAGGTGCGGCGAAAGAAACTCTTT. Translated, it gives CALWEVRRKKLF.